The entry below gives a single T cell receptor (beta chain) sequence along with its context. Noted time point: newly diagnosed GD, antithyroid drugs for less than 3 months. There was RNA extracted from PBMCs, and the TCR library was made from it. The sample is drawn from a study of regulatory T cells in long-lasting Graves disease. The CDR3 contains 15 residues. Trimming removed 4 bases at V and 0 bases at J, with 12 bases between. Germline CDR1 MGHRA, CDR2 YSYEKL. Researchers made TCR beta libraries by using iRepertoire HTBI primers and running Arm-PCR on CDR3 regions. TCRdb processed the multiplex PCR reads anew with MiXCR; each CDR3 protein has one entry. The data contain a few hundred thousand distinct CDR3 sequences, 15% to 20% of them seen just once; the ten biggest clones take up 20% to 25%. These data are also associated with another study on T cells in Graves' hyperthyroidism and ophthalmopathy. That investigation notes: The HTBI primer set drove a first-round RT-PCR of the TCR CDR3.

V is TRBV4-1 and J is TRBJ1-1; D is unclear. Here the sequenced sample was peripheral blood mononuclear cells (PBMCs), taken at new diagnosis, from a patient treated with antithyroid drugs. The clonotype comes from a woman in her late teens or twenties with Graves disease. The chain's CDR3 is CASSLNSVVNTEAFF. The CDR3 DNA follows: TGCGCCAGCAGCCTAAACAGCGTGGTGAACACTGAAGCTTTCTTT.